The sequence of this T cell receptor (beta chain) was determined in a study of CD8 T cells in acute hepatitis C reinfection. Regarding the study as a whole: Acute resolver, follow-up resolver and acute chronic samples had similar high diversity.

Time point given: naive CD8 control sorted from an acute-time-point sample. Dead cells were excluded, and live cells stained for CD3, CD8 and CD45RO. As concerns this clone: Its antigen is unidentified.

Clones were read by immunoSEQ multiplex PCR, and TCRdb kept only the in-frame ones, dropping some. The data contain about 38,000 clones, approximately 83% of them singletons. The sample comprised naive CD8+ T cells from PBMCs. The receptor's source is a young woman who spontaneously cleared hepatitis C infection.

This CDR3 is CASSQDLVIEQFF. CDR3 sequence (DNA): TGTGCCAGCAGCCAAGATCTCGTAATTGAGCAGTTCTTC. The V gene is TRBV14, the J gene TRBJ2-1; no firm D call. Trimming left V 0 bases short and J 9 bases short, with 9 bases between. Germline V lookup: CDR1 SGHDN, CDR2 FVKESK. The length of the CDR3 is 13 residues.